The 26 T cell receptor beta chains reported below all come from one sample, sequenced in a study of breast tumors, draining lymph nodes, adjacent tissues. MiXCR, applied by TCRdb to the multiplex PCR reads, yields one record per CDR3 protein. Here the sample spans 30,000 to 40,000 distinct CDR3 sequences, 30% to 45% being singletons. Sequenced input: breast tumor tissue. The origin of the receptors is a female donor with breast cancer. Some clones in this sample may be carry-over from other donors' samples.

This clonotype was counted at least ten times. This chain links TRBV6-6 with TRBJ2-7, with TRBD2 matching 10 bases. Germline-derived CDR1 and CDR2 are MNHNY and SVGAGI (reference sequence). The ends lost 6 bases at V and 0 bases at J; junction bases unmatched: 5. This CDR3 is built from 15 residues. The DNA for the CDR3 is TGTGCCAGCAGACCACAGCGGGAGGGCTCCTACGAGCAGTACTTC. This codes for CASRPQREGSYEQYF.

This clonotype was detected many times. This CDR3 is CASSLASSGYNEQFF. DNA of the CDR3: TGTGCCAGCAGCTTAGCATCCAGCGGGTACAATGAGCAGTTCTTC. The rearrangement links TRBV7-2 to TRBJ2-1; perhaps TRBD2 as D (6 bases). This CDR3 is 15 amino acids long. CDR1 and CDR2 from the germline V gene are SGHTA and FQGNSA. The V and J ends lost 0 bases and 4 bases respectively, with 10 bases between them.

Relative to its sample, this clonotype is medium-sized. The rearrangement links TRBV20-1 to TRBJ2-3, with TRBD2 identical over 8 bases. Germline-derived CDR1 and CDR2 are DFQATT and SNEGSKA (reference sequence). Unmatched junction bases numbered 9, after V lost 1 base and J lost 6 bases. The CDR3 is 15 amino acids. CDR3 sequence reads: CSARATGGRADTQYF. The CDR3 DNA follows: TGCAGTGCTAGAGCGACGGGAGGGCGAGCGGATACGCAGTATTTT.

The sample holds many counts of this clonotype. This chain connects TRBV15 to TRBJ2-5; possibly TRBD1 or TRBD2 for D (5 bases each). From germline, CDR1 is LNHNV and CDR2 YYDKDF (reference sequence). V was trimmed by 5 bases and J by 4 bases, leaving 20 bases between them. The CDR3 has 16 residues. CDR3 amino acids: CATSEGRGIRGETQYF. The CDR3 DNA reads TGTGCCACCAGCGAGGGTAGGGGCATTAGGGGAGAGACCCAGTACTTC.

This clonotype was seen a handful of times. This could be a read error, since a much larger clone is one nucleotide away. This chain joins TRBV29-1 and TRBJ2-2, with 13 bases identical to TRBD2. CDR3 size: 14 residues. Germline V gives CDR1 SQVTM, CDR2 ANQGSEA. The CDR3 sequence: CSGTSGTGTGELFF. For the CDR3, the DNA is TGCAGTGGGACTAGCGGGACTGGGACCGGGGAGCTGTTTTTT.

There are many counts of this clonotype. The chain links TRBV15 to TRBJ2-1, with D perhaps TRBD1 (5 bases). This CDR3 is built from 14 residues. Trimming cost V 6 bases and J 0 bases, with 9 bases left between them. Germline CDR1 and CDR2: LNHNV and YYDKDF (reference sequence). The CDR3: CATRVQGSYNEQFF. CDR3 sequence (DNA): TGTGCCACCAGAGTGCAGGGCTCCTACAATGAGCAGTTCTTC.

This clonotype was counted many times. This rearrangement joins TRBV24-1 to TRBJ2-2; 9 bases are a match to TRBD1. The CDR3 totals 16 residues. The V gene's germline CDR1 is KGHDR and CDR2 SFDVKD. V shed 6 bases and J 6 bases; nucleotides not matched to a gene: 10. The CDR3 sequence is CATSQPGQGEPGELFF. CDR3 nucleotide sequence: TGTGCCACCAGTCAGCCGGGACAGGGTGAACCCGGGGAGCTGTTTTTT.

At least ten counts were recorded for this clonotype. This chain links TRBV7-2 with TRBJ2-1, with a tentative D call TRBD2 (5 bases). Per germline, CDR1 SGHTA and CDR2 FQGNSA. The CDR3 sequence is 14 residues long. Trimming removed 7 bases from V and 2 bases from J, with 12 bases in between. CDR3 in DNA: TGTGCCAGCACCGACCTCGGGACCTACAATGAGCAGTTCTTC. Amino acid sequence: CASTDLGTYNEQFF.

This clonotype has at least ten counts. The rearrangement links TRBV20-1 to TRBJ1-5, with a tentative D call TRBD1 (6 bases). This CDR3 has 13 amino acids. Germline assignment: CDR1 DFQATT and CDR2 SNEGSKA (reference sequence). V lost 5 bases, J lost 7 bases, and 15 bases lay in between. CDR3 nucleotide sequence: TGCAGTGCTCAAACCACAGGGCTCCAGCCCCAGCATTTT. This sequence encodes CSAQTTGLQPQHF.

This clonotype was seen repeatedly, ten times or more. This CDR3 reads CASRMMGVDEQYF. DNA of the CDR3: TGTGCCAGCAGAATGATGGGGGTCGACGAGCAGTACTTC. This chain links TRBV5-5 with TRBJ2-7; D could derive from TRBD1 or TRBD2 (5 bases each). This CDR3 contains 13 residues. Trimming stripped 5 bases from V and 5 bases from J, with 14 bases between. Germline CDR1 reads SGHKS; CDR2 reads YYEKEE (reference sequence).

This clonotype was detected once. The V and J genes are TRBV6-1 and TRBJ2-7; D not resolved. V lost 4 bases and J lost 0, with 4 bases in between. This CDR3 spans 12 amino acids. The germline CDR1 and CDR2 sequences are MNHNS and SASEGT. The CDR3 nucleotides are TGTGCCAGCAGTGGGGTCTCCTACGAGCAGTACTTC. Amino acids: CASSGVSYEQYF.

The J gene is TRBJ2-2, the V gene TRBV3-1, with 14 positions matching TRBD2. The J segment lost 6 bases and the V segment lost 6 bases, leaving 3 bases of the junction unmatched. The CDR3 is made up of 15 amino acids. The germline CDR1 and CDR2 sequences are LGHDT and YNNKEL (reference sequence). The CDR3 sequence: CASRPTSGRAGELFF. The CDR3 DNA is TGTGCCAGCAGGCCGACTAGCGGGAGGGCCGGGGAGCTGTTTTTT.

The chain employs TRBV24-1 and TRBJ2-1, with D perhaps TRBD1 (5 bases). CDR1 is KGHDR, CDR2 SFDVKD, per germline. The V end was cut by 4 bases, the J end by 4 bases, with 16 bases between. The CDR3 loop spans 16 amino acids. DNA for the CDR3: TGTGCCACCAGTGAAAAAGGGCAGGGTTATTACAATGAGCAGTTCTTC. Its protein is CATSEKGQGYYNEQFF.

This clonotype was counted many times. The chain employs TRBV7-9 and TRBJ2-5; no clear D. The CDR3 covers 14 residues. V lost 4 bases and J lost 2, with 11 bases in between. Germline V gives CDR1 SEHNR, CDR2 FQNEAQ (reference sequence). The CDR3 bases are TGTGCCAGCAGCTCGAGTACCCGACAAGAGACCCAGTACTTC. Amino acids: CASSSSTRQETQYF.

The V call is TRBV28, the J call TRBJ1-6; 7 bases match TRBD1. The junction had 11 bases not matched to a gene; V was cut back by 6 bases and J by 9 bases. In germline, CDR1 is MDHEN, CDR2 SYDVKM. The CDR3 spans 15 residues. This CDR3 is CASSQGTVGSSPLHF. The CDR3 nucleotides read TGTGCCAGCAGCCAAGGGACAGTTGGAAGTTCACCCCTCCACTTT.

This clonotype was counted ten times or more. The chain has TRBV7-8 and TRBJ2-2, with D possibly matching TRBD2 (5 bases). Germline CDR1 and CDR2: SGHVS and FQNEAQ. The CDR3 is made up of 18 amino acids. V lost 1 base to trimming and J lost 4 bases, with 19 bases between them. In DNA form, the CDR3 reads TGTGCCAGCAGCTTAGTATCTGGACTCCTGACGACCACCGGGGAGCTGTTTTTT. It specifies CASSLVSGLLTTTGELFF.

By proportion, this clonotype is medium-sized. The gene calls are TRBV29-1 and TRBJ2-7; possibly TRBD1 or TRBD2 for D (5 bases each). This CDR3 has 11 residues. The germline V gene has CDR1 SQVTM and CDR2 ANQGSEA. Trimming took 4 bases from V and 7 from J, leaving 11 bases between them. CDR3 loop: CSVGDPGEQYF. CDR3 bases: TGCAGCGTTGGGGACCCTGGTGAGCAGTACTTC.

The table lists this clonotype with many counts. The CDR3 DNA reads as TGTGCCAGCACCACGGACAGGGTTGGGACCGGGGAGCTGTTTTTT. This gives the protein CASTTDRVGTGELFF. The rearrangement links TRBV12-3 or TRBV12-4 to TRBJ2-2; 8 bases fit TRBD1. This CDR3 has 15 residues. Trimming at V came to 7 bases and at J to 5 bases, leaving 9 bases not matched to a gene.

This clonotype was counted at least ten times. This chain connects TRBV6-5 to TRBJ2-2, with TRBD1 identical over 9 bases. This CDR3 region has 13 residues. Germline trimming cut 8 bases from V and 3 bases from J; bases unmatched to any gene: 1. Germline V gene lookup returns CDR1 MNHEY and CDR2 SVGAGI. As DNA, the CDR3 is TGTGCCAGCCGGACAGGGGACACCGGGGAGCTGTTTTTT. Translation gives CASRTGDTGELFF.

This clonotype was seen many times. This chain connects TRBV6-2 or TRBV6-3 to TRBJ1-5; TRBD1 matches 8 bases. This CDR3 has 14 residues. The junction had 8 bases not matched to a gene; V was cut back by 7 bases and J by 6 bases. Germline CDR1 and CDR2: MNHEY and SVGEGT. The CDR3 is CASTNQGAGQPQHF. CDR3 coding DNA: TGTGCCAGCACCAACCAGGGGGCCGGTCAGCCCCAGCATTTT.

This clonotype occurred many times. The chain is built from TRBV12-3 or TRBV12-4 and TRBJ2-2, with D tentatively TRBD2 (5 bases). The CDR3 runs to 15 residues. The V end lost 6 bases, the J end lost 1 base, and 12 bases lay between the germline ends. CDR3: CASSSLAGNTGELFF. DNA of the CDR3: TGTGCCAGCAGCAGCCTGGCGGGGAACACCGGGGAGCTGTTTTTT.

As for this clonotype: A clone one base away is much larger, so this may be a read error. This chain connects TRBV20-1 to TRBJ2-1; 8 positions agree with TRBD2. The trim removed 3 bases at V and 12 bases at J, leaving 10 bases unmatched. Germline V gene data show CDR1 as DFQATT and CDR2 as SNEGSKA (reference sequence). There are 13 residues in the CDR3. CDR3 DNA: TGCAGTGCTAGGAGCGGGAGTAAGGGTGGGCAGTTCTTC. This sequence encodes CSARSGSKGGQFF.

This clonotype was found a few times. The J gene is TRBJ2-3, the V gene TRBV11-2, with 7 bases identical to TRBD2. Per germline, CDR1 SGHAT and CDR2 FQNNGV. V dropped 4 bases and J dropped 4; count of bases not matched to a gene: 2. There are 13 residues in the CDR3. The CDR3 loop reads CASSSAGADTQYF. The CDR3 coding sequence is TGTGCCAGCAGCTCGGCGGGGGCAGATACGCAGTATTTT.

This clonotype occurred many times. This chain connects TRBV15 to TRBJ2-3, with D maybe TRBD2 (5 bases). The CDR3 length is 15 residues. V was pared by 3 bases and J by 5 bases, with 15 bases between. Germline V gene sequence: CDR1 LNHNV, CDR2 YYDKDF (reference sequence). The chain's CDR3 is CATSSRTRTGDTQYF. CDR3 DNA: TGTGCCACCAGCAGCAGGACTCGGACTGGAGATACGCAGTATTTT. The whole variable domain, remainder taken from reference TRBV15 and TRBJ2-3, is DAMVIQNPRYQVTQFGKPVTLSCSQTLNHNVMYWYQQKSSQAPKLLFHYYDKDFNNEADTPDNFQSRRPNTSFCFLDIRSPGLGDTAMYLCATSSRTRTGDTQYFGPGTRLTVL.

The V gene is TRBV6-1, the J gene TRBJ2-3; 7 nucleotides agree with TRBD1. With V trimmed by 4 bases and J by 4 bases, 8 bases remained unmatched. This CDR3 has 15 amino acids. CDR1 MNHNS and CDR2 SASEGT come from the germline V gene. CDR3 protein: CASSGRGQRSDTQYF. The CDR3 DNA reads TGTGCCAGCAGTGGTAGGGGACAGCGATCAGATACGCAGTATTTT.

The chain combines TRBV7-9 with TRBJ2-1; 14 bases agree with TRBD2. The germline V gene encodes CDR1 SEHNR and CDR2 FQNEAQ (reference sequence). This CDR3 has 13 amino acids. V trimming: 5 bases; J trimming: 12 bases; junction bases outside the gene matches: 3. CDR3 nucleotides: TGTGCCAGCAGCCGGGGACTAGCGGGGGTGCAGTTCTTC. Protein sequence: CASSRGLAGVQFF.